A single sample gave rise to the 14 T cell receptor beta chains below, sequenced in a study of shared clonotypes between healthy human individuals. Clones were sequenced by immunoSEQ multiplex PCR, and TCRdb holds only the in-frame ones, with some missing. The sample has 850,000 to 1,100,000 clones, about 72% seen once. Source material: memory CD4+ T cells from PBMCs. The subset was: CD45RA-negative fraction. The receptors here all came from a man aged 18-30 years in good health. Some clones in this sample may be carry-over from other donors' samples.

Only a few counts were recorded for this clone. The CDR3, as DNA: TGTGCCAGCAGTCATTCCCGCGGCTACACCTTC. Its protein product is CASSHSRGYTF. The chain combines TRBV28 with TRBJ1-2; D is uncertain. V lost 5 bases and J 8 bases, leaving 9 bases between the germline ends. The germline V gene encodes CDR1 MDHEN and CDR2 SYDVKM. The CDR3 consists of 11 residues.

The chain has TRBV10-3 and TRBJ1-1, with D unclear. CDR1 is ENHRY, CDR2 SYGVKD, per germline. This CDR3 spans 13 amino acids. V was pared by 0 bases and J by 10 bases, with 12 bases between. The CDR3 region is CAISESTRQRAFF. The CDR3, as DNA: TGTGCCATCAGTGAGTCGACTCGTCAGAGAGCTTTCTTT.

Regarding this clone: A much larger clone differs by one base, so this may be a read error. Other nucleotide sequences from this sample produce the same CDR3. In nucleotides, the CDR3 is TGTGCCAGCAGTCTACAGGGCTACGAGCAGTACTTC. Translating it yields CASSLQGYEQYF. The V gene is TRBV28, the J gene TRBJ2-7; possible D gene TRBD1, 6 bases. Germline V gene sequence: CDR1 MDHEN, CDR2 SYDVKM. V lost 5 bases and J lost 3, with 8 bases in between. This CDR3 comprises 12 residues.

Regarding this clone: Germline and junction disagree at one end, which may indicate a read error. The chain recombines TRBV19 with TRBJ2-7; TRBD2 matches at 12 bases. The CDR3 spans 15 residues. CDR1 is LNHDA, CDR2 SQIVND, per germline (reference sequence). The CDR3 region has the DNA TGTGCCAGGAGTAAAATCCTAGCGGGAGGGGACGAGCAGTACTTC. Translating it yields CARSKILAGGDEQYF.

The gene calls are TRBV5-1 and TRBJ1-4; 7 positions match TRBD1. Germline lookup yields CDR1 SGHRS and CDR2 YFSETQ. The ends lost 0 bases at V and 7 bases at J; junction bases unmatched: 6. The CDR3 has 15 residues. The CDR3 here is CASSLVSQGGEKLFF. The CDR3 DNA sequence: TGCGCCAGCAGCTTGGTCAGCCAGGGGGGTGAAAAACTGTTTTTT.

The J gene is TRBJ2-5, the V gene TRBV7-9, with D perhaps being TRBD1 or TRBD2 (5 bases each). V lost 5 bases, J lost 2 bases, and 15 bases lay in between. This CDR3 comprises 15 residues. In germline, CDR1 is SEHNR, CDR2 FQNEAQ (reference sequence). CDR3 sequence (DNA): TGTGCCAGCAGCCTCCGGGACGGTCTACAAGAGACCCAGTACTTC. The encoded protein is CASSLRDGLQETQYF. Full variable domain (missing parts from reference TRBV7-9 and TRBJ2-5): DTGVSQNPRHKITKRGQNVTFRCDPISEHNRLYWYRQTLGQGPEFLTYFQNEAQLEKSRLLSDRFSAERPKGSFSTLEIQRTEQGDSAMYLCASSLRDGLQETQYFGPGTRLLVL.

The chain uses TRBV6-1 and TRBJ2-7; TRBD2 is a possible D gene (6 bases). The CDR3 loop spans 14 amino acids. V lost 0 bases and J 7 bases, leaving 13 bases between the germline ends. Per germline, CDR1 MNHNS and CDR2 SASEGT. CDR3 nucleotides: TGTGCCAGCAGTGAAGCGGGCGCTCGGGGGGAGCAGTACTTC. Encoded protein: CASSEAGARGEQYF.

J is TRBJ1-1 and V is TRBV7-2, with D possibly being TRBD1 (5 bases). The CDR3 has 15 residues. The ends were cut back, 7 bases at V and 0 bases at J, with 15 bases in the middle. The germline V gene has CDR1 SGHTA and CDR2 FQGNSA. CDR3 in amino acids: CASTLGVGMNTEAFF. The DNA for the CDR3 is TGTGCCAGCACCCTGGGGGTCGGTATGAACACTGAAGCTTTCTTT.

The genes are TRBV7-2 and TRBJ2-1, with TRBD2 as a possible D gene (5 bases). The CDR3 length is 16 residues. V gave up 1 base and J gave up 5 bases, with 15 bases separating them. Germline CDR1 SGHTA, CDR2 FQGNSA. The CDR3 loop is CASSLVYLANDNEQFF. The CDR3 nucleotides are TGTGCCAGCAGCTTAGTTTACCTAGCCAATGACAATGAGCAGTTCTTC.

The chain combines TRBV4-3 with TRBJ2-3, with 8 bases that match TRBD1. The ends lost 4 bases at V and 2 bases at J; junction bases unmatched: 8. The germline V gene has CDR1 LGHNA and CDR2 YSLEER. This CDR3 region has 16 residues. In DNA, the CDR3 is TGCGCCAGCAGCCGAGGACAGGGCTTAAACACAGATACGCAGTATTTT. Translating it yields CASSRGQGLNTDTQYF.

The rearrangement links TRBV7-3 to TRBJ2-6; D is ambiguous. The germline CDR1 and CDR2 sequences are SGHTA and FQGTGA. This CDR3 has 15 amino acids. V gave up 2 bases and J gave up 13 bases, with 18 bases separating them. The CDR3 is CASSLLGPPTGVLTF. The CDR3 DNA is TGTGCCAGCAGCTTATTGGGCCCTCCTACTGGTGTCCTGACTTTC.

The V gene is TRBV27, the J gene TRBJ2-2; 14 positions agree with TRBD2. The CDR3 consists of 17 residues. Germline-derived CDR1 and CDR2 are MNHEY and SMNVEV (reference sequence). The junction had 12 bases not matched to a gene; V was cut back by 10 bases and J by 5 bases. The CDR3 DNA sequence: TGTGCCAAACCCGCCGGGACTAGCGGGAGAGGGACCGGGGAGCTGTTTTTT. Protein product: CAKPAGTSGRGTGELFF.

This sequence joins TRBV6-1 and TRBJ1-1; D uncertain. Deletions cut 9 bases from V and 7 bases from J, with 21 bases between. Germline V gives CDR1 MNHNS, CDR2 SASEGT. The CDR3 is 14 amino acids. The CDR3 here is CASLLYIQQGEAFF. The CDR3 bases are TGTGCCAGTCTGCTATACATCCAACAAGGTGAAGCTTTCTTT.

The chain employs TRBV15 and TRBJ2-1, with D possibly being TRBD2 (6 bases). V was pared by 2 bases and J by 8 bases, with 28 bases between. The germline V gene encodes CDR1 LNHNV and CDR2 YYDKDF (reference sequence). This CDR3 region has 19 residues. This CDR3 is CATSRMMASDWVAGHEQFF. CDR3 nucleotide sequence: TGTGCCACCAGCAGAATGATGGCTAGCGATTGGGTGGCGGGCCATGAGCAGTTCTTC. The whole variable domain, filled in from reference TRBV15 and TRBJ2-1, reads DAMVIQNPRYQVTQFGKPVTLSCSQTLNHNVMYWYQQKSSQAPKLLFHYYDKDFNNEADTPDNFQSRRPNTSFCFLDIRSPGLGDTAMYLCATSRMMASDWVAGHEQFFGPGTRLTVL.